Listed here are 6 T cell receptor beta chains from one sample, sequenced in a study of blood T cell repertoires in COVID-19. This table comes from immunoSEQ multiplex PCR, and its TCRdb copy is limited to in-frame clones, with some not included. This table has around 61,000 clones, under 90% appearing once. Input material: peripheral blood. These receptors all stem from a man aged 60 to 69 with acute or convalescent COVID-19.

In DNA, the CDR3 is TGTGCCAGCAGCCAAGATCTGCAGGGAGGGTCAAAAATTAAAGCTTTCTTT. It is translated as CASSQDLQGGSKIKAFF. The chain employs TRBV3-1 (or the pseudogene TRBV3-2) and TRBJ1-1, with D maybe TRBD1 (5 bases). V lost 0 bases to trimming and J lost 9 bases, with 23 bases between them. Germline CDR1 LGHDT, CDR2 YNNKEL (reference sequence). The CDR3 runs to 17 residues.

V usage is TRBV6-2 or TRBV6-3 and J usage is TRBJ1-5, with TRBD1 as a possible D gene (5 bases). CDR3 size: 15 residues. CDR1 is MNHEY and CDR2 is SVGEGT in the germline V gene. Deletions cut 5 bases from V and 7 bases from J, with 18 bases between. In DNA, the CDR3 is TGTGCCAGCAGTACCATTATTCCCAGGGAACAGCCCCAGCATTTT. Protein sequence: CASSTIIPREQPQHF.

The V and J genes are TRBV7-9 and TRBJ1-1, with no clear D. Germline V lookup: CDR1 SEHNR, CDR2 FQNEAQ (reference sequence). The V and J ends lost 3 bases and 5 bases respectively, with 7 bases between them. There are 12 residues in the CDR3. The CDR3 loop reads CASSFSGTEAFF. CDR3 DNA sequence: TGTGCCAGCAGCTTTAGCGGGACTGAAGCTTTCTTT.

The chain recombines TRBV29-1 with TRBJ1-2; 9 nucleotides line up with TRBD1. The length of the CDR3 is 14 residues. V dropped 6 bases and J dropped 4; count of bases not matched to a gene: 9. Germline loops: CDR1 SQVTM, CDR2 ANQGSEA. This CDR3 reads CSVMPGQGLYGYTF. The CDR3 nucleotides read TGCAGCGTGATGCCGGGACAGGGCCTCTATGGCTACACCTTC.

V and J are TRBV7-8 and TRBJ1-2; D is undetermined. The germline gives CDR1 SGHVS, CDR2 FQNEAQ. The CDR3 is 15 residues long. Trimming pared 4 bases from V and 8 bases from J, leaving 20 bases between. CDR3 bases: TGTGCCAGCAGCTCCGGAGTCGGGAGTACAGACGGCTACACCTTC. Translated: CASSSGVGSTDGYTF.

The J gene is TRBJ1-2, the V gene TRBV28, with D perhaps matching TRBD1 (6 bases). This CDR3 region has 15 residues. CDR1 and CDR2 (germline): MDHEN, SYDVKM. Trimming took 2 bases from V and 2 from J, leaving 12 bases between them. CDR3 amino acids: CASSLGQRTNYGYTF. CDR3 in DNA: TGTGCCAGCAGTTTAGGACAGAGAACCAACTATGGCTACACCTTC.